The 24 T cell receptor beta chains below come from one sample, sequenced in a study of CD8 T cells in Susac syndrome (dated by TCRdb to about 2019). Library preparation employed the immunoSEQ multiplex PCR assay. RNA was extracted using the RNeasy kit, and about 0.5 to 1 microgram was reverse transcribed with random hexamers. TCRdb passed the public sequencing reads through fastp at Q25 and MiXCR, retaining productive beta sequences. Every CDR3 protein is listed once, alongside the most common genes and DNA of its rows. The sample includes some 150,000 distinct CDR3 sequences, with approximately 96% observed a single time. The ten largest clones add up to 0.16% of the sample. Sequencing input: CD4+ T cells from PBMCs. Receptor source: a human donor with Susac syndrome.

The CDR3, as DNA: TGCAGTGCTAGAGAACAAGCGGGGGGGATTGGGTATGAGCAGTTCTTC. It is translated as CSAREQAGGIGYEQFF. This chain joins TRBV20-1 and TRBJ2-1; 10 bases agree with TRBD2. Looked up from germline, CDR1 is DFQATT and CDR2 is SNEGSKA (reference sequence). The CDR3 contains 16 residues. V lost 0 bases, J lost 8 bases, and 10 bases stayed unmatched.

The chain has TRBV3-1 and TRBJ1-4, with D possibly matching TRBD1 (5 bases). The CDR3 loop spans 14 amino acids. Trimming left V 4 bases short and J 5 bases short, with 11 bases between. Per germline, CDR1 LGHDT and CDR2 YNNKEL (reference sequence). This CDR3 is CASSRGRTNEKLFF. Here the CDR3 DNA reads TGTGCCAGCAGCCGAGGGCGGACAAATGAAAAACTGTTTTTT.

Written as DNA, the CDR3 is TGCAGCGTTGATCGGGGCTTCACCGGGGAGCTGTTTTTT. Its protein is CSVDRGFTGELFF. V usage is TRBV29-1 and J usage is TRBJ2-2, with D perhaps matching TRBD1 or TRBD2 (5 bases each). Trimming removed 3 bases at V and 4 bases at J, with 9 bases between. The CDR3 sequence is 13 residues long. Germline V CDR1 and CDR2: SQVTM, ANQGSEA.

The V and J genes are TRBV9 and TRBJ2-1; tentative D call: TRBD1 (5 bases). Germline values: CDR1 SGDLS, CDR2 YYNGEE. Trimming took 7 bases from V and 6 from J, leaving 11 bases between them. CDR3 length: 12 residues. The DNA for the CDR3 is TGTGCCAGCGCGCGGACATTCAATGAGCAGTTCTTC. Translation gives CASARTFNEQFF.

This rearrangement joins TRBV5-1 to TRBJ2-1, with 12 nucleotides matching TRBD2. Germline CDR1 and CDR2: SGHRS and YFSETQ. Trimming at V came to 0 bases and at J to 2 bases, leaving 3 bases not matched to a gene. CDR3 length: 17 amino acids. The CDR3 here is CASSLGLAGDPYNEQFF. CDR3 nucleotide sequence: TGCGCCAGCAGCTTGGGACTAGCGGGGGACCCCTACAATGAGCAGTTCTTC.

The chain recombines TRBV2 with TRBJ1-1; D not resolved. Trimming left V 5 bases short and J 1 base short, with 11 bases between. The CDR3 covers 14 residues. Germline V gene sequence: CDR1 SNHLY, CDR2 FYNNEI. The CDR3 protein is CASSFGFQNTEAFF. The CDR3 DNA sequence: TGTGCCAGCAGTTTCGGATTTCAGAACACTGAAGCTTTCTTT.

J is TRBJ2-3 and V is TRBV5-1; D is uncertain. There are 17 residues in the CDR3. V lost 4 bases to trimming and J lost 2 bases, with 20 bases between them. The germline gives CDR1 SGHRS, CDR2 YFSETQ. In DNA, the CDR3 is TGCGCCAGCAGCCCGGCAAGCAGCTCTCGGACCACAGATACGCAGTATTTT. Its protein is CASSPASSSRTTDTQYF.

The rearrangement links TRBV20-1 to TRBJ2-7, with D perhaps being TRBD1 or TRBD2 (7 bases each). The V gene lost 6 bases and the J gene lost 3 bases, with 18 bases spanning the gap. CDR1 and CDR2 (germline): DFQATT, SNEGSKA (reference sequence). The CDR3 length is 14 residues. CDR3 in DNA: TGCAGTGCCCGGGGGGCGACAGGGCTCTACGAGCAGTACTTC. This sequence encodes CSARGATGLYEQYF.

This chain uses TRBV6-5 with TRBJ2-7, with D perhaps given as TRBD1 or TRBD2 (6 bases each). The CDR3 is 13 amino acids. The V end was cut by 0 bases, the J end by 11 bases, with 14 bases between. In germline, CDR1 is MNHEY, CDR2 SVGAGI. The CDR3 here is CASSYSTRGREYF. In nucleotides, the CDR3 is TGTGCCAGCAGTTACTCGACTCGGGGGCGAGAGTACTTC.

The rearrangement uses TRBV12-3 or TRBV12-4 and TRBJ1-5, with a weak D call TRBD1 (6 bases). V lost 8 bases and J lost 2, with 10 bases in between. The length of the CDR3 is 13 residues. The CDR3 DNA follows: TGTGCCAGCGAGACAGGAGGCAATCAGCCCCAGCATTTT. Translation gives CASETGGNQPQHF.

DNA for the CDR3: TGTGCCAGCACCCAGGGGGCAGGACAGCCCCAGCATTTT. Protein: CASTQGAGQPQHF. This chain joins TRBV6-6 and TRBJ1-5; 8 bases are a match to TRBD1. CDR3 length equals 13 residues. V trimming: 7 bases; J trimming: 7 bases; junction bases outside the gene matches: 6. CDR1 and CDR2 (germline): MNHNY, SVGAGI (reference sequence).

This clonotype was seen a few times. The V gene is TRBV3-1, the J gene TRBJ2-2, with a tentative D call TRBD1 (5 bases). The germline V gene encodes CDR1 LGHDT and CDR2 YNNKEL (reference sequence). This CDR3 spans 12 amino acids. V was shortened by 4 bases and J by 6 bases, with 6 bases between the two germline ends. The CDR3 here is CASSPRAGELFF. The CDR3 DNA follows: TGTGCCAGCAGCCCCAGGGCCGGGGAGCTGTTTTTT. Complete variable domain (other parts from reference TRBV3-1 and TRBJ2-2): DTAVSQTPKYLVTQMGNDKSIKCEQNLGHDTMYWYKQDSKKFLKIMFSYNNKELIINETVPNRFSPKSPDKAHLNLHINSLELGDSAVYFCASSPRAGELFFGEGSRLTVL.

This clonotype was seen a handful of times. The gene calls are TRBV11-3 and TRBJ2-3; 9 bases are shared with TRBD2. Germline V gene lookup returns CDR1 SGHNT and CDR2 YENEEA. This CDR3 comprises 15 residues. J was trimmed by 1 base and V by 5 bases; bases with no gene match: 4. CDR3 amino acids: CASSPGGGGTDTQYF. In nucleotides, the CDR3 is TGTGCCAGCAGCCCCGGCGGGGGGGGCACAGATACGCAGTATTTT. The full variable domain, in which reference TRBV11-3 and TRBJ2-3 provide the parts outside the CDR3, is EAGVVQSPRYKIIEKKQPVAFWCNPISGHNTLYWYLQNLGQGPELLIRYENEEAVDDSQLPKDRFSAERLKGVDSTLKIQPAELGDSAVYLCASSPGGGGTDTQYFGPGTRLTVL.

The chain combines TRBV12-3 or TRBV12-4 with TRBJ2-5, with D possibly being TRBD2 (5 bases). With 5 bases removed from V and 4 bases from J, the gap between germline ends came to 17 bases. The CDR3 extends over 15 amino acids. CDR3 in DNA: TGTGCCAGCAGTCGCAGACTGCCGGCGGGAGAGACCCAGTACTTC. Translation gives CASSRRLPAGETQYF.

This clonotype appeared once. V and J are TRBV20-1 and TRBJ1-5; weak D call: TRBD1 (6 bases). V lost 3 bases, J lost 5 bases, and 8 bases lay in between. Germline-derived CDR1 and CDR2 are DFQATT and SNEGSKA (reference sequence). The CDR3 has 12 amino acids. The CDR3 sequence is CSASPGDQPQHF. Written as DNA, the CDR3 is TGCAGTGCTAGTCCAGGGGATCAGCCCCAGCATTTT.

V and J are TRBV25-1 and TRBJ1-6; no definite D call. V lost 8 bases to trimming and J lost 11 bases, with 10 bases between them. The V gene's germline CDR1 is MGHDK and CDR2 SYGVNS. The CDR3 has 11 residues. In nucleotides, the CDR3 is TGTGCCAGCGGAGAGTACGCACCCCTCCACTTT. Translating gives CASGEYAPLHF. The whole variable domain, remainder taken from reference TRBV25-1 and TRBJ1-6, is EADIYQTPRYLVIGTGKKITLECSQTMGHDKMYWYQQDPGMELHLIHYSYGVNSTEKGDLSSESTVSRIRTEHFPLTLESARPSHTSQYLCASGEYAPLHFGNGTRLTVT.

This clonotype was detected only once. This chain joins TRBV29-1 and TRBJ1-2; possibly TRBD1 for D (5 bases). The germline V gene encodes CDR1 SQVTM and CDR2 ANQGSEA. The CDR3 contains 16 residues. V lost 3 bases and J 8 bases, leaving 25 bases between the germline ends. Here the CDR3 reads CSVEAHGTRDFWGYTF. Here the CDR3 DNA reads TGCAGCGTTGAGGCTCACGGCACCAGGGACTTCTGGGGCTACACCTTC.

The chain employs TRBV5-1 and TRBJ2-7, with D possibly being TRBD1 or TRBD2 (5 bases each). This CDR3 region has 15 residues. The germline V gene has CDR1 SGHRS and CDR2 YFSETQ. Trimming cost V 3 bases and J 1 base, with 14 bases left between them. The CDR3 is CASSYRDGESYEQYF. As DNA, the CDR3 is TGCGCCAGCAGCTACCGGGACGGAGAGTCCTACGAGCAGTACTTC.

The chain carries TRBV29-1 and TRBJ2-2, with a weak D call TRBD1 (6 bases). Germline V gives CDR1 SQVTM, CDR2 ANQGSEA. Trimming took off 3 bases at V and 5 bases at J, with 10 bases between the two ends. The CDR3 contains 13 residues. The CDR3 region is CSVDRGRTGELFF. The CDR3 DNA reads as TGCAGCGTTGACAGGGGCCGGACCGGGGAGCTGTTTTTT.

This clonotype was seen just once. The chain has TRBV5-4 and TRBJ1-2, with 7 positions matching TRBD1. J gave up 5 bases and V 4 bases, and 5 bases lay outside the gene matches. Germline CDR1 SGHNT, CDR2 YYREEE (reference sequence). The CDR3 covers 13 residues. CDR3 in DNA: TGTGCCAGCAGCGTGACAGGGTCTTATGGCTACACCTTC. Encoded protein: CASSVTGSYGYTF.

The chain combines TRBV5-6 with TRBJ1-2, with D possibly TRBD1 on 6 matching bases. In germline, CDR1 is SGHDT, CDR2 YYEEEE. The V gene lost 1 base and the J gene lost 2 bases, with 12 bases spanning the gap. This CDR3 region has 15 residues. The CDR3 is CASSLKPTGNYGYTF. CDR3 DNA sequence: TGTGCCAGCAGCTTGAAGCCTACAGGGAACTATGGCTACACCTTC.

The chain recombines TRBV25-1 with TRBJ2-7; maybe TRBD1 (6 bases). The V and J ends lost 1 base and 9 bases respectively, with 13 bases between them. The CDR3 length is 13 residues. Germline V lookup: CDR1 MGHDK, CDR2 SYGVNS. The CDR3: CASSELQGMGQYF. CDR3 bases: TGTGCCAGCAGTGAATTACAGGGAATGGGGCAGTACTTC.

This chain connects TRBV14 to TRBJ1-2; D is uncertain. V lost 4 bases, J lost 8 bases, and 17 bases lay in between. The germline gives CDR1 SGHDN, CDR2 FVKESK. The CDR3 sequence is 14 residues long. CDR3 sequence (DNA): TGTGCCAGCAGCCCCGTCCGGGGTGGAAGCGGCTACACCTTC. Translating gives CASSPVRGGSGYTF.

DNA of the CDR3: TGTGCCATCAGATCTACTAGCGGGGGAGAGACCCAGTACTTC. This encodes CAIRSTSGGETQYF. This sequence joins TRBV10-3 and TRBJ2-5; 11 nucleotides align to TRBD2. CDR1 ENHRY and CDR2 SYGVKD come from the germline V gene. With 6 bases clipped from V and 4 bases from J, the junction kept 4 bases outside the gene matches. CDR3 length: 14 amino acids.